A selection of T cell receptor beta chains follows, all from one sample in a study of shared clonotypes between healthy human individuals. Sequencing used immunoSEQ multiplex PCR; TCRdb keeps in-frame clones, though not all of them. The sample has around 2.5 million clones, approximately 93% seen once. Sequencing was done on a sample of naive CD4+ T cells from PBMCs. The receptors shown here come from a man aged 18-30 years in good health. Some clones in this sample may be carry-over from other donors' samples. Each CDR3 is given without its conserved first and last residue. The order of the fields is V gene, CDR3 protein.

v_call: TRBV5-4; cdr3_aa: ASSLAGTSEQY
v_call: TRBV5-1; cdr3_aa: ASSSGQGVYNEQF
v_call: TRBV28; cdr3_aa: ASTGVKGQETQY
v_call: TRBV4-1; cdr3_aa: ASSQNLRPGQGAADTQY
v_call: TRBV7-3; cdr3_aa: ASSLLAVSNTGELF
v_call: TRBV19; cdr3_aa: ASTVRPSNTGELF
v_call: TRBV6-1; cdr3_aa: ASSWTPAYGYT
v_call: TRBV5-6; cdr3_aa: ASSPSGTANEKLF
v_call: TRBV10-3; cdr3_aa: AISGADQVPEQY
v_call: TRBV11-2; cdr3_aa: ASSLVSSGRSETQY
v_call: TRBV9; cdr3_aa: ASSVDPGSGRRQETQY
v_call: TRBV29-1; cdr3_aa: SVDQTDTGELF
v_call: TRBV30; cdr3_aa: AWSPGWTSGSYEQY
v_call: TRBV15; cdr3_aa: ATSSGQGSYEQY
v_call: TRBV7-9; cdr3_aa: ASSLPKGDPGNTIY
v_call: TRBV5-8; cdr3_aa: ASSSQGAPFYEQY
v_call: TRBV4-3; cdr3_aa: ASSQSGGPNYGYT
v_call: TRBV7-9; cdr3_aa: ASSLGTANYEQY
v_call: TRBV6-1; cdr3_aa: ASSEDAYGYT
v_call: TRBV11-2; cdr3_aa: ASSLGVPSYEQY
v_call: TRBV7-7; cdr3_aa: ASSPRTGSEQY
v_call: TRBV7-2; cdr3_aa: ASSLIPPNTEAF